The clone carrying this T cell receptor beta chain was counted many times. The antigen remains undetermined. These data originate in a study of shared clonotypes between healthy human individuals. Broader study findings: The study's rarefaction showed incomplete sorted-subset sequencing despite large depth.

The data were produced by immunoSEQ multiplex PCR, yet TCRdb's version contains in-frame clones alone and is incomplete. The sample lists about 660,000 clones; approximately 74% were seen once. The CDR3 is made up of 14 amino acids. Germline V gene sequence: CDR1 SGHRS, CDR2 YFSETQ. With 5 bases removed from V and 5 bases from J, the gap between germline ends came to 16 bases. The sequencing input was memory CD4+ T cells sorted from blood. Documented subset: CD45RA-negative fraction. The sequence was collected from a woman in her 30s in good health. This rearrangement joins TRBV5-1 to TRBJ2-5; D possibly uses TRBD1 or TRBD2 (5 bases each). The CDR3 loop is CASSSRSGAETQYF. In DNA, the CDR3 is TGCGCCAGCAGTTCTAGATCCGGGGCGGAGACCCAGTACTTC.